The clone carrying this T cell receptor beta chain has only a few counts. Its antigen is still unknown. Looked up from germline, CDR1 is LNHDA and CDR2 is SQIVND (reference sequence). V lost 4 bases and J lost 9, with 13 bases in between. The CDR3 has 14 residues. The isolated RNA, all of it, was reverse transcribed, so expressed TCRB transcripts were what got sequenced. Profiled with immunoSEQ multiplex PCR; TCRdb holds only in-frame clones, not every one. In the table there are approximately 150,000 clones, 7% to 10% of which are singletons. The data derive from a study of beta chain features in type 1 diabetes. In the study overall: Summed over all samples, the examined sorted cells came to under 110,000,000.

Regarding the study as a whole: Type 1 diabetes patients had TCRB CDR3s that were shorter (moderately but significantly so) in all four CD4+ subsets.

The specimen was central memory CD4+ T cells from blood. The genes are TRBV19 and TRBJ2-6; D is perhaps TRBD1 (5 bases). This receptor was obtained from a man aged 25 to 40 with type 1 diabetes. CDR3 sequence: CASSTPREVNVLTF. For the CDR3, the DNA is TGTGCCAGTAGTACCCCCAGGGAAGTCAACGTCCTGACTTTC.